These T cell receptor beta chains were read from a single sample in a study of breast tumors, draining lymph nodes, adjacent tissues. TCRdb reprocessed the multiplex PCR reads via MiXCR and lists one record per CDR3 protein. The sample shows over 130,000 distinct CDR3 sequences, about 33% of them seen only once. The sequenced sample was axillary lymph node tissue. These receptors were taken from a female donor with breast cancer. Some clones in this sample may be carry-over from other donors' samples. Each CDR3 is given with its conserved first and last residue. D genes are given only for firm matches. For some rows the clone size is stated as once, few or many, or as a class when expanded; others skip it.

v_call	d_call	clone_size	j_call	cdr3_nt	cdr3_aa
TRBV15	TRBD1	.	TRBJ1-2	TGTGCCACCAGCAGAGTTTATTGGACAGGGGTACATGGCTACACCTTC	CATSRVYWTGVHGYTF
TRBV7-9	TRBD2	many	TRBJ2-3	TGTGCCAGCAGCTTAGGAGTCGCGGGGGGGCCCATTGAGACAGATACGCAGTATTTT	CASSLGVAGGPIETDTQYF
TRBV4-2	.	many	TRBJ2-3	TGTGCCAGCAGGACAGTAGTAGGGGGGACCACAGATACGCAGTATTTT	CASRTVVGGTTDTQYF
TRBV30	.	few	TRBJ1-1	TGTGCCTGGACCTCAATTTGGGGGACTGAAGCTTTCTTT	CAWTSIWGTEAFF
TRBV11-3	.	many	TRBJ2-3	TGTGCCAGCAGCATCGGGGAGCGGGTGGCAGATACGCAGTATTTT	CASSIGERVADTQYF
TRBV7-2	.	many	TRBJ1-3	TGTGCCAGCAGCTTAGAGGGTCCATTGGGAGGAAACACCATATATTTT	CASSLEGPLGGNTIYF
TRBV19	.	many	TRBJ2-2	TGTGCCAGTAAACGGACATCGAACACCGGGGAGCTGTTTTTT	CASKRTSNTGELFF
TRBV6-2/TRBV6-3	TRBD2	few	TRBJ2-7	TGTGCCAGCAGCCCAAACTTGCTAGCGGGGGAGCAGTACTTC	CASSPNLLAGEQYF
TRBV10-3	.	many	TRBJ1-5	TGTGCCACCTCGGACCCCGGGTACAATCAGCCCCAGCATTTT	CATSDPGYNQPQHF
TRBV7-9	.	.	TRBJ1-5	TGTGCCAGCAGCTTAGCAGGGTCCCAGCCCCCGCATTTT	CASSLAGSQPPHF
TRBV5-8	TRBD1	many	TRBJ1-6	TGTGCCAGCAGCCTGAGTTACGGACAGGGGCTGTATTCACCCCTCCACTTT	CASSLSYGQGLYSPLHF
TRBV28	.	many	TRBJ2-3	TGTGCCAGCAGTTTAGAGCCGCGAACTAGCACAGATACGCAGTATTTT	CASSLEPRTSTDTQYF
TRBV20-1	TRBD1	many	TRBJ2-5	TGCAGTGCTAGATCCACAGGGGGCTCAGAGACCCAGTACTTC	CSARSTGGSETQYF
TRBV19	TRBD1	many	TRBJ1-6	TGTGCCAGTAGTCTCGGACAGGGGGAGGCACCCCTCCACTTT	CASSLGQGEAPLHF
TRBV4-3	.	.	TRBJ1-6	TGCGCCAGCAGCATAACGACAGGACCAAATTCACCCCTCCACTTT	CASSITTGPNSPLHF
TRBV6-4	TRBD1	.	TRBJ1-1	TGTGCCAGCAGGGGGACAGATTCGAACACTGAAGCTTTCTTT	CASRGTDSNTEAFF
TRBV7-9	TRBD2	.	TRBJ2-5	TGTGCCAGCAGTCCCGGGACTAGCGGGGGGGCCGAGACCCAGTACTTC	CASSPGTSGGAETQYF
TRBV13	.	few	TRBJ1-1	TGTGCCAGCAGAGGAGGGTACACTGAAGCTTTCTTT	CASRGGYTEAFF
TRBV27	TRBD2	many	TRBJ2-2	TGTGCCAGTAAAGTGAGGAGGCGGGGGGGCTCCGGGGAGCTGTTTTTT	CASKVRRRGGSGELFF
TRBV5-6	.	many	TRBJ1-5	TGTGCCAGCAGCCGCTACAGGGTAACTAGCAATCAGCCCCAGCATTTT	CASSRYRVTSNQPQHF
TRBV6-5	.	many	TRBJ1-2	TGTGCCAGCAGTTACTCGGTCTTCGGCTATTCTTATGGCTACACCTTC	CASSYSVFGYSYGYTF
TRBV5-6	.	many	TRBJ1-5	TGTGCCAGCAGCTTAGGACAGTATGGCGGCAATCAGCCCCAGCATTTT	CASSLGQYGGNQPQHF
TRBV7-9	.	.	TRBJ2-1	TGTGTCAGCAGCCCGGGACCTTCCTACAATGAGCAGTTCTTC	CVSSPGPSYNEQFF
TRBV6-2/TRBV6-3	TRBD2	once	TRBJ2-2	TGTGCCAGCTCACCTCCCAGGCGGGAGAACACCGGGGAGCCGTTTTTT	CASSPPRRENTGEPFF
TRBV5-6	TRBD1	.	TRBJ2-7	TGTGCCAGCAGTTACATTGGGACAGGGTACGAGCAGTACTTC	CASSYIGTGYEQYF
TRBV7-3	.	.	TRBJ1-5	TGTGCCTGGAGTATGGGGGGCGATCAGCCCCAGCGTTTT	CAWSMGGDQPQRF
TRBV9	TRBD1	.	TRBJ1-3	TGTGCCAGCAGCCCCTGGGACAGCTACTACAACACCATATATTTT	CASSPWDSYYNTIYF
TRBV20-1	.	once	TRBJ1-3	TGCAGTGCTGGGGCTGAGGGAAACACCATATATTTT	CSAGAEGNTIYF
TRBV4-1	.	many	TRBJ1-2	TGCGCCAGCAGCCAAGATTTAGGGCCCTATGGCTACACCTTC	CASSQDLGPYGYTF
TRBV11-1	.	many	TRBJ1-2	TGTGCCAGCAGCTTAACCTCAAGAGCAGGGGAGCGGAATGGCTACACCTTC	CASSLTSRAGERNGYTF
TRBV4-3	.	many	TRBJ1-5	TGCGCCAGCAGCCAGAGCCGGGGCGGGGATCAGCCCCAGCATTTT	CASSQSRGGDQPQHF
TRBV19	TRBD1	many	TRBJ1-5	TGTGCCAGTGGAGGACAGGAGCCTTTGCGACAGCCCCAGCATTTT	CASGGQEPLRQPQHF
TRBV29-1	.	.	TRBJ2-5	TGCAGCGTTGAGGGGAATCAAGAGTCCCAGTACTTC	CSVEGNQESQYF
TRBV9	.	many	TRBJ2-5	TGTGCCAGCAGCGCGGACAGTTACCAAGAGACCCAGTACTTC	CASSADSYQETQYF
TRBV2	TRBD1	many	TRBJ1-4	TGTGCCAGCGGCGGAGGGACAGGGGGAGGAAAACTGTTTTTT	CASGGGTGGGKLFF
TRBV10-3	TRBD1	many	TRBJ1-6	TGTGCCATCAGGACTACAGGGGATAATTCACCCCTCCACTTT	CAIRTTGDNSPLHF
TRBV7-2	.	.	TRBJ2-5	TGTGCCAGCAGCTTGGCATGGGGAGGGGGCCAAGAGACCCAGTACTTC	CASSLAWGGGQETQYF
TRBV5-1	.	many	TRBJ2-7	TGCGCCAGCAGTTCCGGGAACTGGTACGAGCAGTACTTC	CASSSGNWYEQYF
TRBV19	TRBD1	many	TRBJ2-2	TGTGCCAGTGTTAAGGGGGCAGGCACCGGGGAGCTGTTTTTT	CASVKGAGTGELFF
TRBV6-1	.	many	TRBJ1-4	TGTGCCAGCAGTGATGGCCAACAAAATGAAAAACTGTTTTTT	CASSDGQQNEKLFF
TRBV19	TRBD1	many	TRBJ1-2	TGTGCCAGTAGTAGACAGGGCCTTGACTATGGCTACACCTTC	CASSRQGLDYGYTF
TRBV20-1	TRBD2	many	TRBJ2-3	TGCAGTGCCCCAAGACTAGCGGGGGGGAATACGCAGTATTTT	CSAPRLAGGNTQYF
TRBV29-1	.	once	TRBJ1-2	TGCAGCGTTCAAGAGGGGGGCGGTGGCTACACCTTC	CSVQEGGGGYTF
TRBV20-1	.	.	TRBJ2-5	TGCGGTGCTACTACAGGGCGGCGGACCCAGTGCTTC	CGATTGRRTQCF
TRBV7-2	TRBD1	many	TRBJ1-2	TGTGCCAGCAGCCCCACCGGGACAGGAGGTGGCTACACCTTC	CASSPTGTGGGYTF
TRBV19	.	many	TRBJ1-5	TGTGCCATCGGTGGGTTTCAACAGCCCCAGCATTTT	CAIGGFQQPQHF
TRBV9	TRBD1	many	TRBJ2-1	TGTGCCAGCAGCGTAGGCAGCACGGGGACAGGGGGTGTCGACAATGAGCAGTTCTTC	CASSVGSTGTGGVDNEQFF